A few counts support the clone carrying this T cell receptor beta chain. Its antigen remains unknown. The V and J ends lost 6 bases and 1 base respectively, with 10 bases between them. Per germline, CDR1 SGHVS and CDR2 FNYEAQ. This CDR3 comprises 14 residues. Preparation of TCR beta libraries was done by quantitative 5'-RACE with molecular barcodes. TCRdb recomputed calls from the 5' RACE reads with MiXCR, one row per CDR3 protein. Among some 130,000 distinct CDR3 sequences listed, approximately 8.4% were seen once. The entry originates in a study of CD8 T cells in ankylosing spondylitis. Study-level results: Disease-linked clones bore a CD8+ phenotype and were relatively rare in peripheral blood.

What was sequenced was synovial fluid, either unsorted or a sorted T cell fraction (not recorded which). This TCR was recovered from a male donor with ankylosing spondylitis. The J gene is TRBJ1-5, the V gene TRBV7-6; D gene unclear. The CDR3, as DNA: TGTGCCAGCAGTCAACCAGAGAGCAATCAGCCCCAGCATTTT. Translation: CASSQPESNQPQHF.